This passage covers 11 T cell receptor beta chains from one sample sequenced in a study of blood T cell repertoires in COVID-19. Generated by immunoSEQ multiplex PCR, the TCRdb table keeps only in-frame clones and is missing some. The sample includes 110,000 to 150,000 clones, around 89% of them seen just once. The sequenced sample was peripheral blood. The receptors come from a woman aged 80 or older with acute or convalescent COVID-19.

The chain is built from TRBV2 and TRBJ1-2; D is possibly TRBD1 (5 bases). The ends were cut back, 4 bases at V and 12 bases at J, with 12 bases in the middle. This CDR3 has 11 amino acids. Germline CDR1 and CDR2: SNHLY and FYNNEI. CDR3 nucleotides: TGTGCCAGCAGTGGTAGGACACCTCACACCTTC. It encodes CASSGRTPHTF.

The chain is built from TRBV10-3 and TRBJ1-1, with D uncertain. Germline CDR1 reads ENHRY; CDR2 reads SYGVKD. The CDR3 has 13 residues. V gave up 2 bases and J gave up 2 bases, with 6 bases separating them. This chain's CDR3 is CAISETINTEAFF. The CDR3 DNA is TGTGCCATCAGTGAGACTATTAACACTGAAGCTTTCTTT.

The J gene is TRBJ2-3, the V gene TRBV24-1; 13 bases fit TRBD2. Trimming at V came to 2 bases and at J to 5 bases, leaving 6 bases not matched to a gene. From germline, CDR1 is KGHDR and CDR2 SFDVKD. This CDR3 spans 17 amino acids. The CDR3 nucleotides are TGTGCCACCAGTGATTCCACTAGCGGGGGGGCGGTAGATACGCAGTATTTT. It is translated as CATSDSTSGGAVDTQYF.

Here the CDR3 reads CASSFRGGSYNEQFF. The CDR3 DNA sequence: TGTGCCAGCAGCTTCCGGGGGGGTTCCTACAATGAGCAGTTCTTC. The chain employs TRBV5-6 and TRBJ2-1; the match to TRBD2 covers 8 bases. The length of the CDR3 is 15 residues. Germline V gives CDR1 SGHDT, CDR2 YYEEEE. The trim removed 2 bases at V and 1 base at J, leaving 2 bases unmatched.

The chain links TRBV19 to TRBJ1-2, with a tentative D call TRBD1 (6 bases). Trimming left V 3 bases short and J 0 bases short, with 8 bases between. The CDR3 is 14 amino acids. Germline loops: CDR1 LNHDA, CDR2 SQIVND (reference sequence). Here the CDR3 reads CASSIRGTNYGYTF. CDR3 sequence (DNA): TGTGCCAGTAGTATTAGGGGGACTAACTATGGCTACACCTTC.

J is TRBJ1-1 and V is TRBV5-1; possibly TRBD1 for D (5 bases). This CDR3 contains 15 residues. Trimming pared 4 bases from V and 5 bases from J, leaving 18 bases between. Germline values: CDR1 SGHRS, CDR2 YFSETQ. CDR3 in amino acids: CASSAGTITGTEAFF. In DNA form, the CDR3 reads TGCGCCAGCAGCGCGGGGACCATTACAGGTACTGAAGCTTTCTTT.

V usage is TRBV6-6 and J usage is TRBJ2-5; D is perhaps TRBD1 (6 bases). This CDR3 region has 15 residues. V lost 5 bases and J 3 bases, leaving 16 bases between the germline ends. The V gene's germline CDR1 is MNHNY and CDR2 SVGAGI (reference sequence). The CDR3 bases are TGTGCCAGCAGTCTCTATTTGGGACAAAAAGAGACCCAGTACTTC. Encoded protein: CASSLYLGQKETQYF.

The chain has TRBV5-1 and TRBJ2-3, with 8 bases aligning to TRBD1. CDR1 and CDR2 from the germline V gene are SGHRS and YFSETQ. The CDR3 is made up of 17 amino acids. The V gene end was trimmed by 5 bases and the J gene end by 2 bases; junction bases not matched to a gene: 13. CDR3 coding DNA: TGCGCCAGCAGTTACTATGGACAGGGAATATCCACAGATACGCAGTATTTT. It specifies CASSYYGQGISTDTQYF.

The chain's CDR3 is CASTGTALTNYGYTF. CDR3 DNA: TGTGCCAGCACCGGGACAGCTCTTACTAACTATGGCTACACCTTC. The chain couples TRBV18 to TRBJ1-2; 7 bases map to TRBD1. Germline V gives CDR1 KGHSH, CDR2 LQKENI. This CDR3 has 15 residues. V trimming: 8 bases; J trimming: 0 bases; junction bases outside the gene matches: 9.

Regarding this clone: In the same sample, other DNA sequences code for this CDR3. V gene TRBV18 combines with J gene TRBJ1-2; D may be TRBD1 (5 bases). V shed 3 bases and J shed 0 bases, with 8 bases lying between them. Germline V gene sequence: CDR1 KGHSH, CDR2 LQKENI. CDR3 length: 14 residues. CDR3 nucleotide sequence: TGTGCCAGCTCACCTCAGACAGCTAACTATGGCTACACCTTC. It specifies CASSPQTANYGYTF.

This chain links TRBV24-1 with TRBJ2-2; D ambiguous. This CDR3 spans 15 amino acids. The germline V gene has CDR1 KGHDR and CDR2 SFDVKD. The V end was cut by 3 bases, the J end by 0 bases, with 7 bases between. CDR3 in amino acids: CATSDTAANTGELFF. The CDR3 DNA reads as TGTGCCACCAGTGATACCGCAGCGAACACCGGGGAGCTGTTTTTT.